Below, 16 T cell receptor beta chains from the same sample are listed, as sequenced in a study of blood T cell repertoires in COVID-19 (dated by TCRdb to the early 2020s). The library was obtained by the immunoSEQ multiplex PCR assay. Here the immuneACCESS table is served through TCRdb, limited to in-frame sequences with V and J called. Missing clones are a known gap in these copies; in checked studies unresolved V genes cover under half, and the rest lacks a known reason. This sample gives over 200,000 clones in total; around four fifths of them show up just once. The ten largest account for about a sixth of the sample. The sample was peripheral blood. These receptors were taken from an elderly woman with active or convalescent COVID-19.

V usage is TRBV25-1 and J usage is TRBJ2-5; D perhaps matches TRBD2 (6 bases). CDR1 MGHDK and CDR2 SYGVNS come from the germline V gene. Trimming removed 8 bases at V and 4 bases at J, with 17 bases between. The CDR3 extends over 14 amino acids. The CDR3 protein is CASGSLGGRETQYF. The CDR3 DNA reads TGTGCCAGCGGTTCCCTGGGGGGTCGAGAGACCCAGTACTTC. Complete variable domain (other parts from reference TRBV25-1 and TRBJ2-5): EADIYQTPRYLVIGTGKKITLECSQTMGHDKMYWYQQDPGMELHLIHYSYGVNSTEKGDLSSESTVSRIRTEHFPLTLESARPSHTSQYLCASGSLGGRETQYFGPGTRLLVL.

This chain joins TRBV9 and TRBJ2-1, with 10 bases that match TRBD1. This CDR3 is 17 amino acids long. Germline CDR1 and CDR2: SGDLS and YYNGEE. V lost 3 bases and J lost 1; bases outside the gene matches: 7. The CDR3 DNA follows: TGTGCCAGCAGCGCAACCGGGACAGGGGTGTCCTACAATGAGCAGTTCTTC. Protein sequence: CASSATGTGVSYNEQFF. Looking up the rest from reference TRBV9 and TRBJ2-1 gives the full variable domain: DSGVTQTPKHLITATGQRVTLRCSPRSGDLSVYWYQQSLDQGLQFLIQYYNGEERAKGNILERFSAQQFPDLHSELNLSSLELGDSALYFCASSATGTGVSYNEQFFGPGTRLTVL.

The rearrangement joins TRBV7-2 to TRBJ1-5, with 7 positions matching TRBD1. V was pared by 6 bases and J by 2 bases, with 7 bases of the junction left unmatched. In germline, CDR1 is SGHTA, CDR2 FQGNSA. The CDR3 loop spans 15 amino acids. The CDR3: CASSSDRRGNQPQHF. The CDR3 DNA sequence: TGTGCCAGCAGTTCGGACAGGAGGGGCAATCAGCCCCAGCATTTT.

CDR3: CASRARGDQETQYF. As DNA, the CDR3 is TGTGCCAGCAGAGCACGGGGGGACCAAGAGACCCAGTACTTC. The chain links TRBV11-1 to TRBJ2-5; 7 nucleotides match TRBD2. CDR1 is SGHAT and CDR2 is FQDESV in the germline V gene (reference sequence). V trimming: 6 bases; J trimming: 0 bases; junction bases outside the gene matches: 4. The CDR3 spans 14 residues.

This chain joins TRBV19 and TRBJ1-1; no clear D gene. V was pared by 4 bases and J by 3 bases, with 15 bases between. The CDR3 length is 15 residues. CDR1 and CDR2 (germline): LNHDA, SQIVND (reference sequence). The CDR3 loop is CASSRRLGGYTEAFF. CDR3 nucleotides: TGTGCCAGTAGTAGGCGCCTTGGAGGGTACACTGAAGCTTTCTTT.

The chain uses TRBV11-3 and TRBJ2-3, with 8 bases aligning to TRBD2. Germline V gene data show CDR1 as SGHNT and CDR2 as YENEEA. J gave up 0 bases and V 1 base, and 9 bases lay outside the gene matches. The CDR3 contains 18 residues. CDR3 sequence reads: CASSLGPSGPASTDTQYF. The CDR3 DNA follows: TGTGCCAGCAGCTTAGGGCCTAGCGGGCCCGCTAGCACAGATACGCAGTATTTT.

V and J are TRBV5-4 and TRBJ2-7; D is perhaps TRBD1 (5 bases). Germline lookup yields CDR1 SGHNT and CDR2 YYREEE (reference sequence). There are 15 residues in the CDR3. Trimming took off 0 bases at V and 1 base at J, with 11 bases between the two ends. CDR3: CASSLGVRASYEQYF. The CDR3 DNA is TGTGCCAGCAGCTTGGGTGTCAGGGCGTCCTACGAGCAGTACTTC. The variable domain in full, with the rest retrieved from reference TRBV5-4 and TRBJ2-7, is ETGVTQSPTHLIKTRGQQVTLRCSSQSGHNTVSWYQQALGQGPQFIFQYYREEENGRGNFPPRFSGLQFPNYSSELNVNALELDDSALYLCASSLGVRASYEQYFGPGTRLTVT.

This clone was seen a handful of times. The chain uses TRBV7-2 and TRBJ2-1, with 7 bases matching TRBD1. Germline CDR1 reads SGHTA; CDR2 reads FQGNSA. The V and J ends lost 1 base and 3 bases, in that order; junction bases with no gene match: 9. This CDR3 spans 17 amino acids. Here the CDR3 DNA reads TGTGCCAGCAGCTTAGGATTCGGTGGGGACAGCTACAATGAGCAGTTCTTC. Protein: CASSLGFGGDSYNEQFF.

The genes are TRBV6-5 and TRBJ1-1; D is unresolved. The germline gives CDR1 MNHEY, CDR2 SVGAGI. The CDR3 extends over 14 amino acids. V lost 6 bases to trimming and J lost 1 base, with 12 bases between them. The CDR3 here is CASSFSGRNTEAFF. CDR3 nucleotides: TGTGCCAGCAGCTTCTCCGGGAGGAACACTGAAGCTTTCTTT.

For this clone: The sample holds other DNA sequences that translate to the same CDR3. The chain couples TRBV5-1 to TRBJ2-6, with a weak D call TRBD1 (6 bases). Trimming pared 4 bases from V and 2 bases from J, leaving 10 bases between. The CDR3 has 15 amino acids. CDR1 is SGHRS and CDR2 is YFSETQ in the germline V gene. CDR3 amino acids: CASSLQGTGANVLTF. As DNA, the CDR3 is TGCGCCAGCAGCCTACAGGGAACTGGGGCCAACGTCCTGACTTTC.

This chain links TRBV9 with TRBJ2-7; D remains ambiguous. The CDR3 extends over 14 amino acids. The germline V gene encodes CDR1 SGDLS and CDR2 YYNGEE. Between the trimmed V and J ends, which lost 0 bases and 2 bases, there was a span of 9 bases. Here the CDR3 reads CASSVAHLPYEQYF. In DNA, the CDR3 is TGTGCCAGCAGCGTAGCCCATCTACCCTACGAGCAGTACTTC.

The rearrangement joins TRBV11-2 to TRBJ2-1; D possibly corresponds to TRBD1 (6 bases). V was pared by 2 bases and J by 9 bases, with 14 bases between. Germline V gene sequence: CDR1 SGHAT, CDR2 FQNNGV. This CDR3 spans 14 amino acids. The CDR3 DNA follows: TGTGCCAGCAGCTTATCCACGCTAGGGGGTGAGCAGTTCTTC. Its protein product is CASSLSTLGGEQFF.

On this clone itself: Other nucleotide sequences in the sample specify the same CDR3. The V and J genes are TRBV7-3 and TRBJ2-1; 7 bases fit TRBD1. Germline loops: CDR1 SGHTA, CDR2 FQGTGA. The CDR3 totals 14 residues. Unmatched junction bases numbered 5, after V lost 5 bases and J lost 4 bases. CDR3 nucleotide sequence: TGTGCCAGCAGCCAAGGGACAGCTTACAATGAGCAGTTCTTC. It encodes CASSQGTAYNEQFF.

The chain couples TRBV7-9 to TRBJ2-7, with 9 bases that match TRBD2. Germline CDR1 reads SEHNR; CDR2 reads FQNEAQ (reference sequence). Unmatched junction bases numbered 15, after V lost 6 bases and J lost 0 bases. The CDR3 loop spans 18 amino acids. For the CDR3, the DNA is TGTGCCAGCAGTATTCCCGAACCAGCGGGAGGCCTCTCCTACGAGCAGTACTTC. Its translation is CASSIPEPAGGLSYEQYF.

This clone has just one count. The V and J genes are TRBV6-2 or TRBV6-3 and TRBJ2-7, with 8 bases fitting TRBD2. This CDR3 region has 15 residues. Germline CDR1 and CDR2: MNHEY and SVGEGT. The trim removed 1 base at V and 1 base at J, leaving 3 bases unmatched. The CDR3 DNA is TGTGCCAGCAGTTACTTTGGGACTAGGTCCTACGAGCAGTACTTC. As protein: CASSYFGTRSYEQYF.

The genes are TRBV30 and TRBJ1-2, with D possibly matching TRBD1 (5 bases). Per the germline V gene, CDR1 is GTSNPN and CDR2 is SVGIG (reference sequence). With 2 bases removed from V and 4 bases from J, the gap between germline ends came to 14 bases. The CDR3 contains 14 residues. The CDR3 DNA follows: TGTGCCTGGAGTTCTGACGGGGGGGTCTATGGCTACACCTTC. This codes for CAWSSDGGVYGYTF.